This T cell receptor (beta chain) came from a study of T cell responses to AZD1222 COVID-19 vaccine. Profiling relied on immunoSEQ multiplex PCR, and the TCRdb table lists in-frame clones only, not all of them. This sample has some 150,000 clones; about 91% occur once, and the top ten carry around 2.3%. Per the germline V gene, CDR1 is MNHNS and CDR2 is SASEGT. The CDR3 is 17 amino acids. V dropped 4 bases and J dropped 5 bases, with 24 bases sitting between them. The source material was peripheral blood, sampled on day 0 of AZD1222 vaccination. V is TRBV6-1 and J is TRBJ2-7; D may correspond to TRBD1 or TRBD2 (5 bases each). The clonotype was recovered from an adult in good health. The CDR3 nucleotides are TGTGCCAGCAGTGGTGGTAGGGGATGGACCCCCGGGGACGAGCAGTACTTC. Translating gives CASSGGRGWTPGDEQYF.